A few counts support the clone carrying this T cell receptor (beta chain). V was clipped by 1 base and J by 4 bases, with 10 bases between them. The CDR3 has 14 amino acids. The germline CDR1 and CDR2 sequences are SGHDN and FVKESK. These data are taken from a study of control samples from healthy donors and cancer patients. The data were produced by immunoSEQ multiplex PCR, yet TCRdb's version contains in-frame clones alone and is incomplete. This sample yields about 98,000 clones, of which over 60% are seen a single time; roughly a tenth belongs to the top ten. This clonotype was sampled from a woman aged 30 to 39 in good health. This chain links TRBV14 with TRBJ1-2; D ambiguous. Sequenced: blood. The CDR3 coding sequence is TGTGCCAGCAGCCAAGGGCAGTGGGGCTATGGCTACACCTTC. It yields the protein CASSQGQWGYGYTF.